A single sample is the source of the 26 T cell receptor beta chains below, sequenced in a study of Ad26.COV2.S vaccination and SARS-CoV-2 variants. Clones were sequenced by immunoSEQ multiplex PCR, and TCRdb holds only the in-frame ones, with some missing. Here the sample spans around 320,000 clones, about 86% being singletons. Treatment indicated: some 19 received Ad26.COV2.S at low or high dose, single or two shots; roughly five received placebo; per-sample allocation not given. Sampling was done on day 63 after the first vaccine or placebo injection. Source: peripheral blood, taken in a trial of Ad26.COV2.S vaccine versus placebo. All receptors come from a person aged 18-60 years who received the Ad26.COV2.S COVID-19 vaccine or a placebo.

The table lists this clone with a count of one. The chain has TRBV6-2 or TRBV6-3 and TRBJ2-7; 9 bases line up with TRBD1. Trimming removed 5 bases from V and 0 bases from J; junction bases left unmatched: 8. In germline, CDR1 is MNHEY, CDR2 SVGEGT. The CDR3 is 16 residues long. The CDR3 region is CASSQTRTGASYEQYF. Here the CDR3 DNA reads TGTGCCAGCAGTCAAACAAGGACAGGGGCCTCCTACGAGCAGTACTTC.

This clone was observed many times. J is TRBJ2-3 and V is TRBV4-1; D might be TRBD2 (6 bases). CDR3 size: 17 residues. V gave up 4 bases and J gave up 1 base, with 18 bases separating them. The germline V gene encodes CDR1 MGHRA and CDR2 YSYEKL. CDR3 coding DNA: TGCGCCAGCAGCCCCCGGGACTCCCAGTTCCGCACAGATACGCAGTATTTT. It is translated as CASSPRDSQFRTDTQYF.

V and J are TRBV6-6 and TRBJ1-3, with D perhaps TRBD1 (5 bases). This CDR3 comprises 15 residues. Germline loops: CDR1 MNHNY, CDR2 SVGAGI (reference sequence). V was trimmed by 0 bases and J by 3 bases, leaving 9 bases between them. The CDR3 bases are TGTGCCAGCAGTTACTCGGGGGACCTTGGAAACACCATATATTTT. It yields the protein CASSYSGDLGNTIYF.

The gene calls are TRBV5-6 and TRBJ1-2; D uncertain. Germline CDR1 and CDR2: SGHDT and YYEEEE. The CDR3 covers 14 residues. The germline V and J ends were trimmed by 0 bases and 9 bases, with 15 bases remaining between them. The CDR3 bases are TGTGCCAGCAGCTTGGCCAAGGTTAGGAACAGCTACACCTTC. Translated, it gives CASSLAKVRNSYTF.

The V and J genes are TRBV12-5 and TRBJ1-2; 9 positions agree with TRBD1. Germline V gene data show CDR1 as LGHNT and CDR2 as FRNRAP. CDR3 size: 17 residues. Losses at the gene ends were 3 bases for V and 1 base for J; bases not matched to a gene: 9. This CDR3 reads CASGFGDRERGNYGYTF. In nucleotides, the CDR3 is TGTGCTAGTGGTTTTGGGGACAGGGAGAGGGGTAACTATGGCTACACCTTC.

This sequence joins TRBV18 and TRBJ2-3; D gene unclear. The CDR3 is 12 residues long. The germline gives CDR1 KGHSH, CDR2 LQKENI. Trimming removed 2 bases from V and 2 bases from J, with 2 bases in between. The CDR3 reads CASSPVTDTQYF. The CDR3 DNA sequence: TGTGCCAGCTCACCAGTCACAGATACGCAGTATTTT.

This sequence joins TRBV18 and TRBJ2-3, with 7 positions matching TRBD2. Looked up from germline, CDR1 is KGHSH and CDR2 is LQKENI. V shed 4 bases, J shed 2 bases, and the junction held 9 bases outside the gene matches. This CDR3 comprises 16 residues. The CDR3 loop is CASSRLAVKFTDTQYF. The CDR3 DNA is TGTGCCAGCTCACGTCTAGCGGTAAAATTCACAGATACGCAGTATTTT.

In this sample, this clone turned up a few times. The chain employs TRBV7-2 and TRBJ1-6, with unresolved D. The V end was cut by 3 bases, the J end by 4 bases, with 19 bases between. CDR3 length: 18 amino acids. The germline V gene has CDR1 SGHTA and CDR2 FQGNSA. CDR3 sequence: CASSFDLVPTRYNSPLHF. CDR3 coding DNA: TGTGCCAGCAGCTTTGATTTGGTCCCGACTCGATATAATTCACCCCTCCACTTT. The full variable domain, completed using reference TRBV7-2 and TRBJ1-6, is GAGVSQSPSNKVTEKGKDVELRCDPISGHTALYWYRQSLGQGLEFLIYFQGNSAPDKSGLPSDRFSAERTGGSVSTLTIQRTQQEDSAVYLCASSFDLVPTRYNSPLHFGNGTRLTVT.

The chain uses TRBV18 and TRBJ2-7; the match to TRBD1 covers 8 bases. The CDR3 spans 13 residues. CDR1 and CDR2 (germline): KGHSH, LQKENI. V was pared by 3 bases and J by 6 bases, with 4 bases of the junction left unmatched. The DNA for the CDR3 is TGTGCCAGCTCACCTGGACAGGGAGTCGAGCAGTACTTC. Protein: CASSPGQGVEQYF.

V gene TRBV30 combines with J gene TRBJ1-2, with D unresolved. Germline loops: CDR1 GTSNPN, CDR2 SVGIG (reference sequence). V gave up 2 bases and J gave up 6 bases, with 16 bases separating them. The CDR3 contains 14 residues. The CDR3 DNA reads as TGTGCCTGGAGTAACATCTTCCCTCTAGATGGCTACACCTTC. It translates to CAWSNIFPLDGYTF.

This clone occurred once. The J gene is TRBJ1-5, the V gene TRBV6-2 or TRBV6-3, with TRBD1 identical over 7 bases. This CDR3 comprises 15 residues. Germline V CDR1 and CDR2: MNHEY, SVGEGT. V was clipped by 2 bases and J by 7 bases; unmatched bases: 8. CDR3 loop: CASSYLTGSLQPQHF. The CDR3 coding sequence is TGTGCCAGCAGTTACCTGACAGGGAGCTTACAGCCCCAGCATTTT.

The V call is TRBV7-2, the J call TRBJ1-2, with 9 bases aligning to TRBD1. The CDR3 loop spans 16 amino acids. J gave up 0 bases and V 1 base, and 3 bases lay outside the gene matches. Germline CDR1 is SGHTA and CDR2 is FQGNSA. DNA of the CDR3: TGTGCCAGCAGCTTAGGGGACAGGGCTCCTAACTATGGCTACACCTTC. It yields the protein CASSLGDRAPNYGYTF.

This clone was seen a few times. The rearrangement joins TRBV6-2 or TRBV6-3 to TRBJ2-7; tentatively, D is TRBD2 (5 bases). V was trimmed by 6 bases and J by 0 bases, leaving 18 bases between them. Germline CDR1 and CDR2: MNHEY and SVGEGT. The CDR3 runs 16 residues. This chain's CDR3 is CASSPIPGKSSYEQYF. The CDR3 DNA reads TGTGCCAGCAGCCCCATTCCGGGGAAAAGCTCCTACGAGCAGTACTTC.

This rearrangement joins TRBV7-2 to TRBJ2-7; 9 bases map to TRBD2. Germline V gene data show CDR1 as SGHTA and CDR2 as FQGNSA. The V and J ends lost 3 bases and 4 bases, in that order; junction bases with no gene match: 13. The CDR3 totals 17 residues. Written as DNA, the CDR3 is TGTGCCAGCAGCTTCCCCGGGGTGGCTAGCGGGGTGTACGAGCAGTACTTC. Translation: CASSFPGVASGVYEQYF.

V is TRBV9 and J is TRBJ2-3; D might be TRBD1 or TRBD2, each matching 7 bases. The V gene's germline CDR1 is SGDLS and CDR2 YYNGEE. The CDR3 consists of 14 residues. The ends were cut back, 3 bases at V and 4 bases at J, with 12 bases in the middle. DNA of the CDR3: TGTGCCAGCAGCGCCAGGGGGGGTCCAGATACGCAGTATTTT. Its protein product is CASSARGGPDTQYF.

DNA of the CDR3: TGTGCCAGCAGTTCCCACGGCGGGACTAATGAAAAACTGTTTTTT. Protein: CASSSHGGTNEKLFF. The chain recombines TRBV21-1 with TRBJ1-4. TRBV21-1 is flagged as a pseudogene. This CDR3 region has 15 residues.

V is TRBV15 and J is TRBJ2-5, with no clear D. Trimming took 1 base from V and 5 from J, leaving 8 bases between them. CDR3 length: 13 residues. Per germline, CDR1 LNHNV and CDR2 YYDKDF (reference sequence). The CDR3 bases are TGTGCCACCAGCAGAGGGTGGGTCGAGACCCAGTACTTC. Amino acids: CATSRGWVETQYF.

Only a few counts were recorded for this clone. The chain joins TRBV19 to TRBJ2-1; 12 bases agree with TRBD1. The V gene's germline CDR1 is LNHDA and CDR2 SQIVND (reference sequence). Unmatched junction bases numbered 6, after V lost 1 base and J lost 5 bases. The CDR3 runs to 17 residues. In nucleotides, the CDR3 is TGTGCCAGTAGTATAGCTCCCTGGGACAGGGGGCACAATGAGCAGTTCTTC. It specifies CASSIAPWDRGHNEQFF.

The gene calls are TRBV7-2 and TRBJ1-6; D gene uncertain. CDR1 is SGHTA and CDR2 is FQGNSA in the germline V gene. This CDR3 is 15 amino acids long. The V end was cut by 0 bases, the J end by 5 bases, with 8 bases between. The CDR3 here is CASSLAGFNNSPLHF. DNA of the CDR3: TGTGCCAGCAGCTTAGCCGGATTTAATAATTCACCCCTCCACTTT.

V gene TRBV13 combines with J gene TRBJ2-7, with TRBD2 identical over 10 bases. V shed 1 base, J shed 4 bases, and the junction held 10 bases outside the gene matches. The length of the CDR3 is 17 residues. The germline gives CDR1 PRHDT, CDR2 FYEKMQ (reference sequence). The CDR3 sequence is CASSLVRAGGSKYEQYF. In nucleotides, the CDR3 is TGTGCCAGCAGCTTAGTTCGAGCGGGGGGGAGTAAGTACGAGCAGTACTTC.

V and J are TRBV5-6 and TRBJ2-1; TRBD1 aligns across 9 bases. Germline V gives CDR1 SGHDT, CDR2 YYEEEE. The CDR3 is made up of 15 amino acids. Trimming took 6 bases from V and 6 from J; bases not matched to a gene: 10. The CDR3 bases are TGTGCCAGCACCAGGAGGGGGGACAGGGTCAATGAGCAGTTCTTC. Its translation: CASTRRGDRVNEQFF.

The CDR3 region is CASSYLGQSYEQYF. CDR3 coding DNA: TGTGCCAGCAGTTACCTCGGACAGTCCTACGAGCAGTACTTC. This chain links TRBV6-2 or TRBV6-3 with TRBJ2-7; possibly TRBD1 for D (6 bases). V lost 2 bases, J lost 1 base, and 9 bases lay in between. The CDR3 is made up of 14 amino acids. The germline CDR1 and CDR2 sequences are MNHEY and SVGEGT.

This clone was picked up a small number of times. The chain carries TRBV6-2 or TRBV6-3 and TRBJ2-2, with D unresolved. Germline assignment: CDR1 MNHEY and CDR2 SVGEGT. With 5 bases removed from V and 7 bases from J, the gap between germline ends came to 11 bases. CDR3 length equals 13 residues. CDR3 in amino acids: CASSRGYIGELFF. In DNA, the CDR3 is TGTGCCAGCAGTCGAGGCTATATCGGGGAGCTGTTTTTT.

The V gene is TRBV6-6, the J gene TRBJ1-2; 9 nucleotides agree with TRBD1. The germline CDR1 and CDR2 sequences are MNHNY and SVGAGI (reference sequence). The V gene end was trimmed by 0 bases and the J gene end by 8 bases; junction bases not matched to a gene: 7. The CDR3 sequence is 15 residues long. The DNA of the CDR3 is TGTGCCAGCAGTTACTCCGGGACAGGGAGGCTCGGCTACACCTTC. Translated: CASSYSGTGRLGYTF.

The chain has TRBV18 and TRBJ1-6, with D possibly matching TRBD1 (5 bases). The CDR3 length is 17 residues. The germline CDR1 and CDR2 sequences are KGHSH and LQKENI. Trimming took off 5 bases at V and 9 bases at J, with 23 bases between the two ends. This chain's CDR3 is CASSSWSGVGGGSPLHF. CDR3 DNA: TGTGCCAGCTCATCCTGGTCGGGAGTGGGGGGAGGTTCACCCCTCCACTTT.

This clone was seen only a few times. V gene TRBV14 combines with J gene TRBJ2-7; no definite D call. The CDR3 is 13 amino acids. V gave up 0 bases and J gave up 12 bases, with 15 bases separating them. From germline, CDR1 is SGHDN and CDR2 FVKESK. CDR3 sequence: CASSQDYIARRYF. DNA for the CDR3: TGTGCCAGCAGCCAAGATTATATAGCACGGCGGTACTTC.